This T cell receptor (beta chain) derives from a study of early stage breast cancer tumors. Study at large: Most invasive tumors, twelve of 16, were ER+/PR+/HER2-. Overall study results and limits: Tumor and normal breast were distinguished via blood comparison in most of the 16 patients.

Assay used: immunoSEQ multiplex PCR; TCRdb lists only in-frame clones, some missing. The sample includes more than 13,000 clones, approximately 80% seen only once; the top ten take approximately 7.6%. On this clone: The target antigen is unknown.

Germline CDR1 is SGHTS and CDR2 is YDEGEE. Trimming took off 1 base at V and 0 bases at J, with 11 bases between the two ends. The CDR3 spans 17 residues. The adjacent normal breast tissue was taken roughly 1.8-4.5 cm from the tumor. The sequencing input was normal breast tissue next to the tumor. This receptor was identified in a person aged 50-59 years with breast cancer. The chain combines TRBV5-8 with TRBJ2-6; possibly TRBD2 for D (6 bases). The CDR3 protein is CASSLWGESSGANVLTF. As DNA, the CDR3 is TGTGCCAGCAGCTTGTGGGGGGAGAGCTCTGGGGCCAACGTCCTGACTTTC.